This TCR beta chain was profiled in a study of early stage breast cancer tumors. Study at large: Samples were sequenced at about 9.7-fold average coverage. Study observations and caveats: Comparing each tissue with blood distinguished tumor from normal in about 85% of the 16 patients. Tumors had 2 to 3-fold higher T cell density and higher clonality than adjacent normal breast tissue.

Repertoires were generated with immunoSEQ multiplex PCR, while TCRdb's copy carries only in-frame clones and drops some. Altogether about 72,000 clones are present, 65% to 80% being singletons, with the ten largest covering approximately 3.7%. On this clone itself: Its cognate antigen is unknown.

The CDR3 loop spans 16 amino acids. Germline CDR1 SGHNT, CDR2 YYREEE (reference sequence). With V trimmed by 4 bases and J by 7 bases, 10 bases remained unmatched. The chain recombines TRBV5-4 with TRBJ2-5; 13 nucleotides match TRBD2. The sequencing sample was made of blood. The source of this sequence is a person aged 55 to 70 with breast cancer. CDR3: CASSPRLAGGAGTQYF. The CDR3 DNA reads TGTGCCAGCAGCCCAAGACTAGCGGGGGGCGCTGGGACCCAGTACTTC.